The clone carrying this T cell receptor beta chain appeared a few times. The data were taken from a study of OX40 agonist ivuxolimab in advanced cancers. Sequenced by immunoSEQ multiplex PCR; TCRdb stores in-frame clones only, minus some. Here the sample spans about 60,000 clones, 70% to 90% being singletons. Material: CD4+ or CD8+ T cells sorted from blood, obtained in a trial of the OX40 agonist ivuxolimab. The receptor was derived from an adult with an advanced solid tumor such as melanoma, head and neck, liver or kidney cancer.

CDR3 in amino acids: CAITPGGPGEAFF. The CDR3 nucleotides read TGTGCCATCACCCCTGGAGGCCCCGGTGAAGCTTTCTTT. This rearrangement joins TRBV10-3 to TRBJ1-1; D is unclear. This CDR3 comprises 13 residues. V lost 7 bases, J lost 7 bases, and 16 bases lay in between. Germline values: CDR1 ENHRY, CDR2 SYGVKD.